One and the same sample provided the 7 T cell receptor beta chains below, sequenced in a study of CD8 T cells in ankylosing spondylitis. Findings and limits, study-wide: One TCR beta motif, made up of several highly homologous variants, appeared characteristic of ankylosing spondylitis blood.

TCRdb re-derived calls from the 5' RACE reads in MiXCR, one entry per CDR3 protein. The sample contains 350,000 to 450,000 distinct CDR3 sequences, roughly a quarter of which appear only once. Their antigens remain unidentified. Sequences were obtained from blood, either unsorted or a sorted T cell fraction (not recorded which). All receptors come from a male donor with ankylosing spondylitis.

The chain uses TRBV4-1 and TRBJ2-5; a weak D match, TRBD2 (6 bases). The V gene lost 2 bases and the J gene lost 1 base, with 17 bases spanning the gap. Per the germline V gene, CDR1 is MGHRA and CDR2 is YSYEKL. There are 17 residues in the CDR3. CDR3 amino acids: CASSQRYRGAGQETQYF. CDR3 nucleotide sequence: TGCGCCAGCAGCCAACGGTACCGAGGAGCGGGCCAAGAGACCCAGTACTTC.

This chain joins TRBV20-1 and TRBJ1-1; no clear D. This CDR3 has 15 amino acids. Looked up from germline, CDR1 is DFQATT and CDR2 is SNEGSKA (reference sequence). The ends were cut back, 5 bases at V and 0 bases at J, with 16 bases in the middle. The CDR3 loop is CSAYRAGYMNTEAFF. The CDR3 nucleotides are TGCAGTGCTTACCGAGCGGGATACATGAACACTGAAGCTTTCTTT.

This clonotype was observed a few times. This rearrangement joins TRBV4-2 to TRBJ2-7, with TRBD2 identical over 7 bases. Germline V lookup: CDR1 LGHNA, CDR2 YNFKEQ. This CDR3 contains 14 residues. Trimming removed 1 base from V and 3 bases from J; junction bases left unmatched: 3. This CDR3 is CASSQGSGNYEQYF. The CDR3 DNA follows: TGTGCCAGCAGCCAAGGGAGCGGGAACTACGAGCAGTACTTC.

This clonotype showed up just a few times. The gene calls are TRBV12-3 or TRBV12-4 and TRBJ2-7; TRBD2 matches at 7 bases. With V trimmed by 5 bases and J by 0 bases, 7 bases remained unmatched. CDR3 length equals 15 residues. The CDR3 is CASSVRDYLSYEQYF. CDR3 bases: TGTGCCAGCAGTGTCCGGGACTACCTCTCCTACGAGCAGTACTTC.

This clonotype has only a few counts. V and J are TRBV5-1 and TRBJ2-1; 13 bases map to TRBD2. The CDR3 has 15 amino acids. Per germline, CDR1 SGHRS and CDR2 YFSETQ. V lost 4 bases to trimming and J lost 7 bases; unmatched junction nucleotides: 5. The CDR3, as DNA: TGCGCCAGCAGCGTAGGGACTAGCGGGAATAATGAGCAGTTCTTC. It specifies CASSVGTSGNNEQFF.

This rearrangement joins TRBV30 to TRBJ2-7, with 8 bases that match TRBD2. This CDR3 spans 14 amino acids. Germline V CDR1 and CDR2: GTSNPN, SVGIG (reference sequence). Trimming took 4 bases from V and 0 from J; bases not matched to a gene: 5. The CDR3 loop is CAWTRLARSYEQYF. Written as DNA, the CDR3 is TGTGCCTGGACCCGACTAGCGCGCTCCTACGAGCAGTACTTC. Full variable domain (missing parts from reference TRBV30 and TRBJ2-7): SQTIHQWPATLVQPVGSPLSLECTVEGTSNPNLYWYRQAAGRGLQLLFYSVGIGQISSEVPQNLSASRPQDRQFILSSKKLLLSDSGFYLCAWTRLARSYEQYFGPGTRLTVT.

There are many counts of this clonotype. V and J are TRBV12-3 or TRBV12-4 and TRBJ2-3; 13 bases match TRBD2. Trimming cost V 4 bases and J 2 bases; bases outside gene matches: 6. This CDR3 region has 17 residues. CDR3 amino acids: CASSSRLAGGHTDTQYF. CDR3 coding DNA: TGTGCCAGCAGTTCCCGACTAGCGGGAGGCCACACAGATACGCAGTATTTT.